This entry describes one T cell receptor (beta chain). This entry belongs to a study of CD8 T cells in Susac syndrome. An input of about 0.5 to 1 ug of RNA was subjected to reverse transcription using random hexamers. TCRdb re-called the immunoSEQ multiplex PCR reads through MiXCR, storing one row per CDR3 protein. The sample yields roughly 150,000 distinct CDR3 sequences, 92% seen once. The germline CDR1 and CDR2 sequences are MGHRA and YSYEKL. V gave up 3 bases and J gave up 5 bases; unmatched junction bases: 7. This CDR3 region has 15 residues. Peripheral blood CD8+ and CD4+ T cells were profiled by TCR beta sequencing. Healthy donors acted as controls, with matching for age and sex. Negative isolation was applied to CD8+ and CD4+ T cells, and FACS enrichment was applied to TEMRA cells.

This TCR derives from a human donor in good health. The V and J genes are TRBV4-1 and TRBJ2-3, with TRBD2 matching 8 bases. The sample consisted of CD4+ T cells from PBMCs. In DNA form, the CDR3 reads TGCGCCAGCAGCCACCAAGGGGCGGGGGGAGATACGCAGTATTTT. Encoded protein: CASSHQGAGGDTQYF.